The entry that follows covers one TCR beta chain sequence. Its specificity is unknown. This specimen belongs to a study of T cell responses to AZD1222 COVID-19 vaccine. General observations from the study: Most donors were white British, females outnumbered males, and clonal diversity was possibly underestimated. Baseline serostatus was positive in only a handful of AZD1222 recipients.

Germline V gene sequence: CDR1 MDHEN, CDR2 SYDVKM. Trimming stripped 1 base from V and 6 bases from J, with 6 bases between. The CDR3 contains 12 residues. The method was immunoSEQ multiplex PCR; TCRdb's version includes in-frame clones alone and lacks a portion of them. The data hold 250,000 to 300,000 clones, with 90% to 95% observed a single time. The V gene is TRBV28, the J gene TRBJ1-1; D not certain. The sample here was peripheral blood, taken 28 days after the second AZD1222 dose. This TCR was sampled from an adult who received the AZD1222 COVID-19 vaccine. CDR3 sequence: CASSLLASEAFF. CDR3 in DNA: TGTGCCAGCAGTTTATTGGCATCTGAAGCTTTCTTT.